Presented here are 29 T cell receptor beta chains from one specimen sequenced in a study of T cell clonality in common variable immunodeficiency. Profiled with immunoSEQ multiplex PCR; TCRdb holds only in-frame clones, not every one. The sample contains around 81,000 clones, none of them singletons. Sequencing was done on a sample of peripheral blood mononuclear cells. These receptors all stem from a person aged 18 to 70 in good health.

Many counts were recorded for this clone. The DNA read from the CDR3 is TGTGCCAGCAGCTTAGCTCCAGGGTCTAACTATGGC. This encodes CASSLAPGSNYG. The CDR3 in full is CASSLAPGSNYGYTF. The chain links TRBV7-3 to TRBJ1-2; weak D call: TRBD1 (5 bases). The CDR3 goes on 3 residues after the read ends, and that part is filled in from the germline J gene. The CDR3 contains 15 residues. V lost 2 bases to trimming and J lost 0 bases, with 10 bases between them. Germline lookup yields CDR1 SGHTA and CDR2 FQGTGA.

This clone was counted many times. The read falls 3 residues short of the CDR3 end, and the missing part is taken from the germline J gene. The chain couples TRBV10-3 to TRBJ2-3; D is undetermined. The CDR3 has 11 amino acids. Deletions cut 10 bases from V and 0 bases from J, with 5 bases between. Germline loops: CDR1 ENHRY, CDR2 SYGVKD. This CDR3 is CATTSTDTQYF. The sequenced part of the CDR3 DNA is TGTGCCACCACTAGCACAGATACG.

This clone was found many times. Coverage ceases 3 residues before the CDR3 finishes, and the germline J gene fills in the end. The chain has TRBV2 and TRBJ1-2; TRBD1 matches 9 bases. This CDR3 is 15 amino acids long. Germline CDR1 and CDR2: SNHLY and FYNNEI. Incomplete CDR3 DNA: TGTGCCAGCAGTGATGTCTTGGGACAGGGTGACGGC. Protein sequence: CASSDVLGQGDG. The whole CDR3 protein reads CASSDVLGQGDGYTF. Using reference TRBV2 and TRBJ1-2 for the parts outside the CDR3, the full variable domain is EPEVTQTPSHQVTQMGQEVILRCVPISNHLYFYWYRQILGQKVEFLVSFYNNEISEKSEIFDDQFSVERPDGSNFTLKIRSTKLEDSAMYFCASSDVLGQGDGYTFGSGTRLTVV.

This clone was observed at least ten times. The read stops 3 residues short of the end of the CDR3; the missing end is completed from the germline J gene. The V call is TRBV20-1, the J call TRBJ2-1; D perhaps matches TRBD2 (6 bases). The germline CDR1 and CDR2 sequences are DFQATT and SNEGSKA (reference sequence). The ends were cut back, 3 bases at V and 4 bases at J, with 13 bases in the middle. The CDR3 is made up of 14 amino acids. Partial CDR3 DNA: TGCAGTGCTAGTGGGGGGAGATCTTACAATGAG. Translated: CSASGGRSYNE. The full CDR3 reads CSASGGRSYNEQFF.

This clone was observed at least ten times. Read sequence stops 3 residues before the CDR3 end, and the germline J gene provides the missing end. V usage is TRBV19 and J usage is TRBJ2-5; TRBD2 matches at 8 bases. CDR1 is LNHDA and CDR2 is SQIVND in the germline V gene (reference sequence). With 3 bases clipped from V and 5 bases from J, the junction kept 11 bases outside the gene matches. The CDR3 is 16 amino acids. The DNA read from the CDR3 is TGTGCCAGTAGTATCGGGGGGGGGCTAAACCTCGAGACC. This encodes CASSIGGGLNLET. The CDR3, in full, reads CASSIGGGLNLETQYF.

This clone showed up many times. The read terminates 3 residues ahead of where the CDR3 ends, so the germline J gene completes it. The chain combines TRBV2 with TRBJ2-2; the D is unclear. There are 11 residues in the CDR3. V dropped 8 bases and J dropped 9 bases, with 10 bases sitting between them. Germline CDR1 and CDR2: SNHLY and FYNNEI. The sequenced part of the CDR3 DNA is TGTGCCAGCCGGAGCGTTCGGGAG. Translated, it gives CASRSVRE. The complete CDR3 sequence is CASRSVRELFF.

The sample holds many counts of this clone. The CDR3 is cut off 3 residues early in the read; its end comes from the germline J gene. The V call is TRBV7-2, the J call TRBJ2-7; no firm D call. The CDR3 is 11 residues long. Germline V gene data show CDR1 as SGHTA and CDR2 as FQGNSA. V lost 7 bases, J lost 4 bases, and 8 bases lay in between. The sequenced part of the CDR3 DNA is TGTGCCAGCACGAACTCTTACGAG. This gives the protein CASTNSYE. The full-length CDR3 reads as CASTNSYEQYF.

This clone was recorded many times. The read finishes 3 residues shy of the CDR3 end, and the germline J gene is used to complete it. The rearrangement links TRBV10-2 to TRBJ1-2, with TRBD1 matching over 10 bases. CDR3 length equals 12 residues. CDR1 is WSHSY, CDR2 SAAADI, per germline. Partial CDR3 DNA: TGCGCCAGCACGGGACAGGGGCCCGGC. Residues: CASTGQGPG. The whole CDR3 protein reads CASTGQGPGYTF.

This clone was counted many times. Coverage ceases 3 residues before the CDR3 finishes, and the germline J gene fills in the end. V gene TRBV20-1 combines with J gene TRBJ2-3, with D perhaps TRBD2 (6 bases). The germline CDR1 and CDR2 sequences are DFQATT and SNEGSKA (reference sequence). V was clipped by 0 bases and J by 0 bases, with 25 bases between them. The length of the CDR3 is 20 residues. CDR3: CSARDAFVPPIAASTDTQYF. CDR3 DNA, as far as it was read: TGCAGTGCTAGAGATGCGTTTGTTCCCCCCATAGCGGCTAGCACAGATACG.

This clone was counted many times. The CDR3 goes on 3 residues after the read ends, and that part is filled in from the germline J gene. The rearrangement links TRBV5-1 to TRBJ1-1, with TRBD1 matching over 8 bases. There are 15 residues in the CDR3. With 4 bases clipped from V and 7 bases from J, the junction kept 12 bases outside the gene matches. Germline V CDR1 and CDR2: SGHRS, YFSETQ. CDR3 DNA, as far as it was read: TGCGCCAGCAGCGCTGGGACGTCCGGGACAGGTGAA. Translating gives CASSAGTSGTGE. The full CDR3 reads CASSAGTSGTGEAFF.

This clone was observed many times. Sequencing ends 3 residues short of the CDR3 end; the germline J gene provides the rest. The same CDR3 can be traced to other DNA sequences in this sample. This chain connects TRBV20-1 to TRBJ2-1; TRBD2 aligns across 12 bases. CDR1 and CDR2 from the germline V gene are DFQATT and SNEGSKA (reference sequence). With V trimmed by 3 bases and J by 7 bases, 7 bases remained unmatched. The CDR3 has 15 amino acids. CDR3 region: CSASPLLAGGNEQFF. The CDR3 DNA, read in part, is TGCAGTGCTAGTCCACTGCTAGCGGGAGGGAATGAG.

This clone was seen a handful of times. CDR3: CASSLMVGGADTQYF. The sequenced CDR3 bases are TGTGCCAGCAGCTTGATGGTCGGCGGGGCAGATACG. The V and J genes are TRBV7-6 and TRBJ2-3, with D possibly TRBD2 on 6 matching bases. The read ends 3 residues shy of where the CDR3 ends; the end is completed using the germline J gene. The CDR3 runs 15 residues. Trimming pared 3 bases from V and 4 bases from J, leaving 14 bases between. Germline V gene lookup returns CDR1 SGHVS and CDR2 FNYEAQ.

This clone was picked up many times. With the read ending 3 residues before the CDR3 end, the germline J gene is used to fill in that end. The rearrangement joins TRBV5-1 to TRBJ1-1, with D possibly being TRBD1 (6 bases). V lost 0 bases and J lost 0, with 6 bases in between. The germline CDR1 and CDR2 sequences are SGHRS and YFSETQ. The CDR3 covers 14 residues. This CDR3 reads CASSLGQVNTEAFF. Incomplete CDR3 DNA: TGCGCCAGCAGCTTGGGACAGGTGAACACTGAA. Full variable domain (outside the CDR3, taken from reference TRBV5-1 and TRBJ1-1): KAGVTQTPRYLIKTRGQQVTLSCSPISGHRSVSWYQQTPGQGLQFLFEYFSETQRNKGNFPGRFSGRQFSNSRSEMNVSTLELGDSALYLCASSLGQVNTEAFFGQGTRLTVV.

This clone came up many times. The CDR3 is cut off 3 residues early in the read; its end comes from the germline J gene. The V call is TRBV7-3, the J call TRBJ2-4; 9 positions match TRBD2. Germline-derived CDR1 and CDR2 are SGHTA and FQGTGA. Trimming removed 5 bases from V and 8 bases from J; junction bases left unmatched: 10. This CDR3 is built from 15 residues. The CDR3 region is CASSPLAGAADIQYF. The sequenced part of the CDR3 DNA is TGTGCCAGCAGCCCGTTAGCGGGAGCGGCGGACATT.

There are many counts of this clone. The sequenced fragment ends 3 residues before the CDR3 boundary, so the rest is inferred from the germline J gene. The rearrangement links TRBV20-1 to TRBJ2-7; 11 bases match TRBD2. V was pared by 4 bases and J by 2 bases, with 1 base of the junction left unmatched. Germline lookup yields CDR1 DFQATT and CDR2 SNEGSKA (reference sequence). This CDR3 spans 13 amino acids. Incomplete CDR3 DNA: TGCAGTGCTAAGACTAGCGGGGCCTACGAG. Translating gives CSAKTSGAYE. The entire CDR3 sequence reads CSAKTSGAYEQYF.

This clone was observed many times. The CDR3 goes on 3 residues after the read ends, and that part is filled in from the germline J gene. The chain joins TRBV20-1 to TRBJ2-1; D remains ambiguous. The CDR3 runs to 16 residues. Germline V CDR1 and CDR2: DFQATT, SNEGSKA (reference sequence). Trimming cost V 5 bases and J 0 bases, with 17 bases left between them. CDR3 protein: CSAHPRSPGSYNEQFF. The sequenced CDR3 bases are TGCAGTGCTCACCCGAGGTCCCCTGGCTCCTACAATGAG.

This clone has at least ten counts. The read gets to within 3 residues of the CDR3 end, and the germline J gene fills in the rest. This chain connects TRBV20-1 to TRBJ2-1; the D is unclear. The V gene lost 6 bases and the J gene lost 0 bases, with 24 bases spanning the gap. The CDR3 has 18 amino acids. In germline, CDR1 is DFQATT, CDR2 SNEGSKA (reference sequence). The CDR3 here is CSAPMWLLRSSSYNEQFF. The CDR3 DNA, read in part, is TGCAGTGCCCCCATGTGGCTCCTGAGATCCAGCTCCTACAATGAG.

This clone occurred many times. Read data end 3 residues before the CDR3 end; the end is taken from the germline J gene. V usage is TRBV6-2 or TRBV6-3 and J usage is TRBJ2-1; 11 positions agree with TRBD2. J was trimmed by 5 bases and V by 5 bases; bases with no gene match: 5. The germline CDR1 and CDR2 sequences are MNHEY and SVGEGT. This CDR3 spans 15 amino acids. The CDR3 reads CASSAPGLADNEQFF. The part of the CDR3 DNA that was read is TGTGCCAGCAGTGCACCGGGACTAGCGGACAATGAG.

This clone was detected many times. The read ends 3 residues early relative to the CDR3; the germline J gene fills the gap. V and J are TRBV12-3 or TRBV12-4 and TRBJ2-7; D is possibly TRBD1 (6 bases). The CDR3 extends over 18 amino acids. V lost 4 bases, J lost 3 bases, and 25 bases lay in between. The covered CDR3 bases are TGTGCCAGCAGTTCCGGGCCACCAGGGGTCTGGGAAAGCTACGAG. This translates into CASSSGPPGVWESYE. The complete CDR3 reads CASSSGPPGVWESYEQYF.

This clone was seen repeatedly, ten times or more. The read finishes 3 residues shy of the CDR3 end, and the germline J gene is used to complete it. The chain combines TRBV20-1 with TRBJ2-5; D unresolved. The germline gives CDR1 DFQATT, CDR2 SNEGSKA (reference sequence). This CDR3 has 14 residues. V lost 6 bases to trimming and J lost 5 bases, with 19 bases between them. Partial CDR3 DNA: TGCAGTGCCTTCCCTGACCCCTTAGGGGAGACC. It is translated as CSAFPDPLGET. The entire CDR3 reads CSAFPDPLGETQYF.

Ten or more counts support this clone. The read ends 3 residues shy of where the CDR3 ends; the end is completed using the germline J gene. The chain employs TRBV30 and TRBJ2-7; 10 bases match TRBD2. The CDR3 is made up of 14 amino acids. V lost 1 base and J lost 3; bases outside the gene matches: 3. The V gene's germline CDR1 is GTSNPN and CDR2 SVGIG (reference sequence). CDR3 sequence: CAWSGWTSGYEQYF. The DNA read from the CDR3 is TGTGCCTGGAGTGGATGGACTAGCGGCTACGAG.

This clone was recorded at least ten times. This chain's CDR3 is CASSLAPGLGNNEQFF. Partial CDR3 DNA: TGTGCCAGCAGCTTAGCCCCGGGACTAGGTAACAATGAG. V is TRBV7-2 and J is TRBJ2-1; 8 nucleotides agree with TRBD2. The read stops 3 residues short of the end of the CDR3; the missing end is completed from the germline J gene. This CDR3 spans 16 amino acids. The germline V gene has CDR1 SGHTA and CDR2 FQGNSA. V shed 0 bases, J shed 5 bases, and the junction held 6 bases outside the gene matches.

This clone showed up many times. The sequenced fragment ends 3 residues before the CDR3 boundary, so the rest is inferred from the germline J gene. V gene TRBV20-1 combines with J gene TRBJ2-1; D might be TRBD2 (6 bases). The CDR3 length is 15 residues. V dropped 4 bases and J dropped 0 bases, with 13 bases sitting between them. Germline V gene data show CDR1 as DFQATT and CDR2 as SNEGSKA (reference sequence). The sequenced CDR3 bases are TGCAGTGCTACCCGACTAGAGAGCTCCTACAATGAG. This gives the protein CSATRLESSYNE. The whole CDR3 protein is CSATRLESSYNEQFF.

The table lists this clone with many counts. The DNA ends 3 residues before the CDR3 does, and the rest of the CDR3 is filled in from the germline J gene. The rearrangement joins TRBV7-2 to TRBJ1-5; D uncertain. Trimming shortened V by 4 bases and J by 4 bases, and 5 bases separated the two germline ends. This CDR3 spans 12 amino acids. Germline-derived CDR1 and CDR2 are SGHTA and FQGNSA. Partial CDR3 DNA: TGTGCCAGCAGCTCCCTTAATCAGCCC. Amino acid sequence: CASSSLNQP. The entire CDR3 protein is CASSSLNQPQHF.

This clone has ten or more counts. The observed sequence ends 3 residues before the CDR3 terminus, with the missing tail filled in from the germline J gene. The rearrangement uses TRBV20-1 and TRBJ2-7, with 7 bases matching TRBD1. Germline V gene sequence: CDR1 DFQATT, CDR2 SNEGSKA (reference sequence). The CDR3 runs to 16 residues. The ends lost 0 bases at V and 2 bases at J; junction bases unmatched: 10. CDR3 DNA, as far as it was read: TGCAGTGCTAGAGAAAATGGGCCGGGACAGACCTACGAG. Amino acid sequence: CSARENGPGQTYE. The whole CDR3 is CSARENGPGQTYEQYF.

This clone occurred many times. The CDR3 end falls 3 residues outside the read, so it is completed with the germline J gene. The chain recombines TRBV20-1 with TRBJ2-7; 7 nucleotides match TRBD2. J gave up 3 bases and V 6 bases, and 8 bases lay outside the gene matches. In germline, CDR1 is DFQATT, CDR2 SNEGSKA (reference sequence). This CDR3 is 13 amino acids long. The CDR3 loop reads CSAPSGENYEQYF. The CDR3 DNA, read in part, is TGCAGTGCCCCTAGCGGAGAAAACTACGAG.

In this sample, this clone turned up many times. The sequenced fragment ends 3 residues before the CDR3 boundary, so the rest is inferred from the germline J gene. The chain is built from TRBV19 and TRBJ2-2; 10 bases are shared with TRBD1. The CDR3 is made up of 17 amino acids. V was clipped by 7 bases and J by 4 bases; unmatched bases: 12. Germline V lookup: CDR1 LNHDA, CDR2 SQIVND (reference sequence). CDR3 protein: CASNRGRQGASTGELFF. CDR3 DNA (partial): TGTGCCAGTAATCGGGGAAGACAGGGGGCGAGCACCGGGGAG.

This clone came up many times. The read halts 3 residues ahead of the CDR3 end, with the missing end drawn from the germline J gene. The chain is built from TRBV20-1 and TRBJ2-7; TRBD2 matches at 15 bases. The CDR3 runs to 15 residues. J was trimmed by 4 bases and V by 5 bases; bases with no gene match: 6. Germline V CDR1 and CDR2: DFQATT, SNEGSKA (reference sequence). CDR3 sequence reads: CSAASGLAGGYEQYF. The sequenced CDR3 bases are TGCAGTGCTGCCTCCGGACTAGCGGGAGGGTACGAG.

This clone came up many times. The sequenced CDR3 bases are TGCGCCAGCAGCTTATCGACAGGGGCGGATGGC. Amino acid sequence: CASSLSTGADG. The CDR3 reads in full as CASSLSTGADGYTF. V is TRBV5-1 and J is TRBJ1-2; 8 bases line up with TRBD1. The read gets to within 3 residues of the CDR3 end, and the germline J gene fills in the rest. Germline assignment: CDR1 SGHRS and CDR2 YFSETQ. This CDR3 region has 14 residues. The V gene end was trimmed by 2 bases and the J gene end by 6 bases; junction bases not matched to a gene: 6.